What follows are 8 T cell receptor beta chains derived from one specimen sequenced in a study of beta chain features in type 1 diabetes. Overall study findings and caveats: For Type 1 diabetes patients, all four CD4+ subsets carried TCRB CDR3s that were moderately but significantly shorter.

Expressed TCRB transcripts were sequenced, since all the RNA that had been isolated was reverse transcribed. Measured with immunoSEQ multiplex PCR; TCRdb has only the in-frame clones, and not every one. The data contain about 150,000 clones, under 9.5% of them singletons. No antigen is known for these receptors. The sequenced sample was central memory CD4+ T cells from blood. The receptor set was obtained from a man aged 18 to 35 with type 1 diabetes.

This chain joins TRBV15 and TRBJ1-5; possible D gene TRBD1, 6 bases. Germline V gene data show CDR1 as LNHNV and CDR2 as YYDKDF (reference sequence). V was trimmed by 0 bases and J by 1 base, leaving 10 bases between them. The CDR3 contains 16 residues. CDR3 protein: CATSREAGASNQPQHF. DNA of the CDR3: TGTGCCACCAGCAGAGAGGCGGGGGCAAGCAATCAGCCCCAGCATTTT.

In its sample, this clone was seen a few times. The rearrangement joins TRBV18 to TRBJ2-7; 7 bases align to TRBD1. Germline V lookup: CDR1 KGHSH, CDR2 LQKENI. The CDR3 extends over 14 amino acids. The V gene end was trimmed by 8 bases and the J gene end by 3 bases; junction bases not matched to a gene: 10. The CDR3 reads CASAPGQNFYEQYF. CDR3 coding DNA: TGTGCCAGCGCCCCGGGACAGAATTTCTACGAGCAGTACTTC.

This clone was observed a few times. The CDR3 reads CASSPPRQGTYTDTQYF. The DNA for the CDR3 is TGTGCCAGCAGTCCGCCTCGACAGGGAACCTACACAGATACGCAGTATTTT. The V gene is TRBV27, the J gene TRBJ2-3, with 7 bases identical to TRBD1. The germline V gene has CDR1 MNHEY and CDR2 SMNVEV (reference sequence). This CDR3 comprises 17 residues. After removal of 5 bases from V and 2 bases from J, the junction contained 13 bases not matched to a gene.

There are a few counts of this clone. V and J are TRBV5-4 and TRBJ2-3; D call uncertain. The germline V gene encodes CDR1 SGHNT and CDR2 YYREEE (reference sequence). V was shortened by 4 bases and J by 3 bases, with 12 bases between the two germline ends. The CDR3 is 14 amino acids. The CDR3: CASSPYLETDTQYF. CDR3 nucleotides: TGTGCCAGCAGCCCTTATCTAGAAACAGATACGCAGTATTTT.

A single count supports this clone. This chain uses TRBV2 with TRBJ1-2; D unclear. This CDR3 has 16 residues. V lost 2 bases and J 8 bases, leaving 21 bases between the germline ends. The germline CDR1 and CDR2 sequences are SNHLY and FYNNEI. The CDR3: CASSESTDSFQSGYTF. The CDR3 DNA follows: TGTGCCAGCAGTGAAAGTACCGATTCCTTTCAGTCGGGCTACACCTTC.

This clone came up a few times. The J gene is TRBJ2-5, the V gene TRBV9; 13 nucleotides line up with TRBD2. Germline values: CDR1 SGDLS, CDR2 YYNGEE. V shed 0 bases, J shed 4 bases, and the junction held 6 bases outside the gene matches. There are 17 residues in the CDR3. The CDR3 DNA reads TGTGCCAGCAGCGTAGGGGGACTAGCGGGATCCGGAGAGACCCAGTACTTC. Translation gives CASSVGGLAGSGETQYF.

This clone was observed a handful of times. V gene TRBV19 combines with J gene TRBJ1-1, with TRBD1 as a possible D gene (5 bases). Germline V gene sequence: CDR1 LNHDA, CDR2 SQIVND (reference sequence). This CDR3 contains 13 residues. V shed 3 bases and J shed 3 bases, with 8 bases lying between them. Here the CDR3 DNA reads TGTGCCAGTAGTATCCGACAGCACACTGAAGCTTTCTTT. As protein: CASSIRQHTEAFF.

This clone showed up just once. The chain carries TRBV10-3 and TRBJ2-5; 12 positions agree with TRBD1. J gave up 7 bases and V 9 bases, and 15 bases lay outside the gene matches. The CDR3 extends over 16 amino acids. Germline assignment: CDR1 ENHRY and CDR2 SYGVKD. The CDR3 loop reads CAISTGGQGAIGTQYF. CDR3 in DNA: TGTGCCATTTCTACCGGGGGACAGGGGGCGATAGGGACCCAGTACTTC.